The next 27 T cell receptor beta chains were all read from a single sample in a study of cytomegalovirus exposure and HLA in healthy donors. This PCR relied on a set of 60 Vbeta primers and 13 Jbeta primers. Clones were read by immunoSEQ multiplex PCR, and TCRdb kept only the in-frame ones, dropping some. Of 100,000 to 150,000 clones in the sample, approximately 87% are singletons; the top ten hold about 5%. The sample was PBMCs. The receptors derive from a woman in her 30s in good health and CMV-seronegative.

The rearrangement uses TRBV7-9 and TRBJ2-5; D is uncertain. The CDR3 length is 13 residues. Germline-derived CDR1 and CDR2 are SEHNR and FQNEAQ (reference sequence). Trimming removed 1 base at V and 4 bases at J, with 7 bases between. CDR3 in amino acids: CASSLGPVETQYF. The DNA of the CDR3 is TGTGCCAGCAGCTTAGGGCCTGTAGAGACCCAGTACTTC.

The chain uses TRBV5-1 and TRBJ1-2, with D possibly being TRBD1 (6 bases). CDR1 is SGHRS, CDR2 YFSETQ, per germline. The CDR3 sequence is 15 residues long. Trimming removed 3 bases at V and 4 bases at J, with 16 bases between. This CDR3 reads CASSSSPTGIYGYTF. The CDR3 DNA follows: TGCGCCAGCAGCTCTTCCCCGACAGGTATCTATGGCTACACCTTC.

The J gene is TRBJ1-5, the V gene TRBV28; 8 bases map to TRBD1. V lost 7 bases to trimming and J lost 7 bases; unmatched junction nucleotides: 15. Germline V gene sequence: CDR1 MDHEN, CDR2 SYDVKM. The CDR3 has 16 amino acids. This CDR3 is CASTIGQGTVRQPQHF. DNA for the CDR3: TGTGCCAGCACCATCGGACAGGGTACCGTTCGGCAGCCCCAGCATTTT.

The genes are TRBV27 and TRBJ2-7; 11 positions agree with TRBD2. CDR1 and CDR2 from the germline V gene are MNHEY and SMNVEV (reference sequence). This CDR3 is 17 amino acids long. The V segment lost 5 bases and the J segment 0 bases; nucleotides outside the gene matches: 9. CDR3 nucleotide sequence: TGTGCCAGCAGTCAAATCGGGACTAGCGGTCACTCCTACGAGCAGTACTTC. This codes for CASSQIGTSGHSYEQYF.

The CDR3 spells CASSWDRGPGELFF. The CDR3, as DNA: TGTGCCAGCAGTTGGGACAGGGGGCCCGGGGAGCTGTTTTTT. This rearrangement joins TRBV27 to TRBJ2-2, with 12 bases that match TRBD1. CDR1 is MNHEY, CDR2 SMNVEV, per germline (reference sequence). CDR3 length: 14 residues. V lost 4 bases and J lost 6; bases outside the gene matches: 0.

The chain recombines TRBV5-1 with TRBJ2-1; TRBD2 agrees at 8 bases. The CDR3 consists of 14 residues. The V segment lost 5 bases and the J segment 8 bases; nucleotides outside the gene matches: 9. Germline values: CDR1 SGHRS, CDR2 YFSETQ. CDR3 amino acids: CASSIRGGHDEQFF. In DNA, the CDR3 is TGCGCCAGCAGTATACGGGGGGGCCACGATGAGCAGTTCTTC.

V and J are TRBV6-6 and TRBJ2-5; 10 bases fit TRBD2. Germline CDR1 and CDR2: MNHNY and SVGAGI (reference sequence). Germline trimming cut 5 bases from V and 5 bases from J; bases unmatched to any gene: 2. The CDR3 runs 13 residues. The CDR3, as DNA: TGTGCCAGCAGTATAGCGGGAGGTGAGACCCAGTACTTC. This codes for CASSIAGGETQYF.

This clone was observed once. This rearrangement joins TRBV19 to TRBJ2-7; 8 bases are a match to TRBD1. Germline values: CDR1 LNHDA, CDR2 SQIVND (reference sequence). The CDR3 runs 15 residues. The ends lost 9 bases at V and 2 bases at J; junction bases unmatched: 12. In nucleotides, the CDR3 is TGTGCCAGACGAAAAAAGGACAGGGCACCCTACGAGCAGTACTTC. The encoded protein is CARRKKDRAPYEQYF.

CDR3: CASSFGTEAFF. The DNA of the CDR3 is TGTGCCAGCAGTTTTGGCACCGAAGCTTTCTTT. The rearrangement links TRBV5-6 to TRBJ1-1, with no clear D. The CDR3 is 11 residues long. Deletions cut 5 bases from V and 8 bases from J, with 10 bases between. Per germline, CDR1 SGHDT and CDR2 YYEEEE.

The chain combines TRBV6-8 with TRBJ1-5; D remains unclear. The V and J ends lost 8 bases and 0 bases respectively, with 14 bases between them. The CDR3 runs 15 residues. The germline V gene encodes CDR1 MNHGY and CDR2 SAAAGT. The CDR3 coding sequence is TGTGCCAGCTGCCCAAACAAGAATAGCAATCAGCCCCAGCATTTT. Encoded protein: CASCPNKNSNQPQHF.

The gene calls are TRBV7-9 and TRBJ1-1, with D unclear. The germline gives CDR1 SEHNR, CDR2 FQNEAQ (reference sequence). Trimming left V 3 bases short and J 3 bases short, with 8 bases between. The CDR3 contains 13 residues. The CDR3 spells CASSFRRDTEAFF. The CDR3 coding sequence is TGTGCCAGCAGCTTCCGACGGGACACTGAAGCTTTCTTT.

The V gene is TRBV30, the J gene TRBJ2-2; D uncertain. Germline values: CDR1 GTSNPN, CDR2 SVGIG (reference sequence). The germline V and J ends were trimmed by 0 bases and 2 bases, with 7 bases remaining between them. The CDR3 is made up of 14 amino acids. CDR3 DNA: TGTGCCTGGAGTGTAGCAGGAAACACCGGGGAGCTGTTTTTT. Translation gives CAWSVAGNTGELFF.

V usage is TRBV28 and J usage is TRBJ2-1, with 9 bases lining up with TRBD1. Germline CDR1 and CDR2: MDHEN and SYDVKM. This CDR3 contains 15 residues. Trimming at V came to 7 bases and at J to 8 bases, leaving 12 bases not matched to a gene. The CDR3 DNA is TGTGCCAGCACCGAACCGGGACAGGGAAAATATGAGCAGTTCTTC. Translated: CASTEPGQGKYEQFF. Variable domain in full (rest from reference TRBV28 and TRBJ2-1): DVKVTQSSRYLVKRTGEKVFLECVQDMDHENMFWYRQDPGLGLRLIYFSYDVKMKEKGDIPEGYSVSREKKERFSLILESASTNQTSMYLCASTEPGQGKYEQFFGPGTRLTVL.

The sample holds a few counts of this clone. This sequence joins TRBV4-1 and TRBJ1-1; D is undetermined. This CDR3 contains 15 residues. V was shortened by 3 bases and J by 4 bases, with 15 bases between the two germline ends. Germline lookup yields CDR1 MGHRA and CDR2 YSYEKL. The CDR3 nucleotides read TGCGCCAGCAGCCACCCGGCCCGAGGGAGCACTGAAGCTTTCTTT. Protein sequence: CASSHPARGSTEAFF.

This chain joins TRBV7-3 and TRBJ2-3; no definite D call. Germline V gene lookup returns CDR1 SGHTA and CDR2 FQGTGA. The CDR3 totals 13 residues. The ends were cut back, 3 bases at V and 6 bases at J, with 10 bases in the middle. The CDR3 here is CASSFSPRDTQYF. The CDR3 bases are TGTGCCAGCAGCTTCTCCCCGAGGGATACGCAGTATTTT.

The J gene is TRBJ2-2, the V gene TRBV7-2; 8 nucleotides line up with TRBD2. The CDR3 is made up of 14 amino acids. V lost 6 bases to trimming and J lost 3 bases; unmatched junction nucleotides: 3. Germline V gene data show CDR1 as SGHTA and CDR2 as FQGNSA. CDR3 residues: CASRLAAYTGELFF. The CDR3 DNA sequence: TGTGCCAGCAGACTAGCGGCCTACACCGGGGAGCTGTTTTTT.

As DNA, the CDR3 is TGCGCCAGCAGCGGTCCCGGGACAGGGTCGGCAGATACGCAGTATTTT. Amino acids: CASSGPGTGSADTQYF. This chain links TRBV5-1 with TRBJ2-3; 9 bases are a match to TRBD1. Germline V gene data show CDR1 as SGHRS and CDR2 as YFSETQ. Losses at the gene ends were 4 bases for V and 4 bases for J; bases not matched to a gene: 10. The CDR3 consists of 16 residues.

The V and J genes are TRBV20-1 and TRBJ2-2; no reliable D call. V gave up 4 bases and J gave up 3 bases, with 3 bases separating them. Germline V gives CDR1 DFQATT, CDR2 SNEGSKA (reference sequence). This CDR3 comprises 11 residues. CDR3 sequence: CSAIDTGELFF. As DNA, the CDR3 is TGCAGTGCTATCGACACCGGGGAGCTGTTTTTT.

The chain recombines TRBV27 with TRBJ2-1; 10 bases line up with TRBD2. The CDR3 loop spans 16 amino acids. Trimming at V came to 4 bases and at J to 3 bases, leaving 6 bases not matched to a gene. Per germline, CDR1 MNHEY and CDR2 SMNVEV (reference sequence). The CDR3 loop is CASSSLLAGIYNEQFF. The CDR3 nucleotides are TGTGCCAGCAGTTCCCTACTAGCGGGAATCTACAATGAGCAGTTCTTC.

The chain combines TRBV15 with TRBJ2-3; tentatively, D is TRBD1 (6 bases). Germline assignment: CDR1 LNHNV and CDR2 YYDKDF (reference sequence). Trimming cost V 3 bases and J 4 bases, with 11 bases left between them. This CDR3 is built from 14 residues. The CDR3 spells CATSRVAGADTQYF. CDR3 DNA sequence: TGTGCCACCAGCAGGGTTGCAGGGGCAGATACGCAGTATTTT.

V gene TRBV28 combines with J gene TRBJ2-7; unclear D gene. Germline CDR1 MDHEN, CDR2 SYDVKM. The CDR3 totals 13 residues. Trimming removed 3 bases at V and 2 bases at J, with 8 bases between. CDR3 DNA: TGTGCCAGCAGTTTTTCGAGAACCTACGAGCAGTACTTC. This encodes CASSFSRTYEQYF.

This chain links TRBV6-5 with TRBJ2-7; 8 nucleotides agree with TRBD1. Trimming removed 2 bases from V and 3 bases from J; junction bases left unmatched: 6. Germline-derived CDR1 and CDR2 are MNHEY and SVGAGI. This CDR3 comprises 15 residues. CDR3 protein: CASSYEQGDLYEQYF. The CDR3 nucleotides read TGTGCCAGCAGTTACGAACAGGGGGATCTCTACGAGCAGTACTTC.

The chain employs TRBV6-4 and TRBJ1-6, with 7 positions matching TRBD1. The CDR3 covers 14 residues. Germline V gene sequence: CDR1 MRHNA, CDR2 SNTAGT. J gave up 8 bases and V 4 bases, and 5 bases lay outside the gene matches. The CDR3, as DNA: TGTGCCAGCAGTGTAGAGACAGGGCATTCACCCCTCCACTTT. Protein sequence: CASSVETGHSPLHF.

This clone was seen a handful of times. The junction and the germline gene differ at one end; a read error may be behind it. The chain has TRBV7-9 and TRBJ1-4; 7 nucleotides agree with TRBD1. This CDR3 comprises 12 residues. Germline-derived CDR1 and CDR2 are SEHNR and FQNEAQ (reference sequence). CDR3 region: CSSSLGQGGLFF. CDR3 in DNA: TGTTCCAGCAGCTTAGGGCAGGGGGGACTGTTTTTT.

The chain couples TRBV19 to TRBJ1-6; 7 nucleotides line up with TRBD1. J lost 0 bases, V lost 4 bases, and 0 bases had no gene match. The CDR3 runs 15 residues. The germline CDR1 and CDR2 sequences are LNHDA and SQIVND (reference sequence). The CDR3 nucleotides are TGTGCCAGTAGTACAGGGGGCTCCTATAATTCACCCCTCCACTTT. It specifies CASSTGGSYNSPLHF.

The rearrangement uses TRBV29-1 and TRBJ1-2, with 8 nucleotides matching TRBD1. V lost 3 bases to trimming and J lost 6 bases; unmatched junction nucleotides: 9. Germline V gene sequence: CDR1 SQVTM, CDR2 ANQGSEA. The CDR3 covers 14 residues. The CDR3, as DNA: TGCAGCGTTGATTCTGGGGACAGGATGCATGGCTACACCTTC. Protein sequence: CSVDSGDRMHGYTF.

The V and J genes are TRBV6-4 and TRBJ1-4; D might be TRBD1 (6 bases). Trimming took off 3 bases at V and 4 bases at J, with 21 bases between the two ends. CDR1 and CDR2 (germline): MRHNA, SNTAGT. CDR3 size: 18 residues. The CDR3 reads CASSEWKMNGQSNEKLFF. The CDR3 nucleotides read TGTGCCAGCAGTGAGTGGAAAATGAACGGACAGAGTAATGAAAAACTGTTTTTT.